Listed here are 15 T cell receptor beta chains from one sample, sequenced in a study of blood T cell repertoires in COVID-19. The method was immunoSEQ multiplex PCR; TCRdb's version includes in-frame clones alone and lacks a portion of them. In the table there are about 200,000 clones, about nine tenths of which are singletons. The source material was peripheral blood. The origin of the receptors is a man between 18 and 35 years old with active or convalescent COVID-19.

CDR3 sequence: CASSYREGQTTGELFF. The CDR3 coding sequence is TGTGCCAGCAGTTACAGGGAGGGACAAACCACCGGGGAGCTGTTTTTT. This chain joins TRBV6-5 and TRBJ2-2; D may be TRBD2 (7 bases). CDR1 is MNHEY and CDR2 is SVGAGI in the germline V gene. V lost 2 bases, J lost 4 bases, and 14 bases lay in between. This CDR3 comprises 16 residues.

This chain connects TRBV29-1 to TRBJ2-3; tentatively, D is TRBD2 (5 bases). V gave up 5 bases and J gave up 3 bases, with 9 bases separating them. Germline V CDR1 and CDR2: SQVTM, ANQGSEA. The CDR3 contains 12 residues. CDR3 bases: TGCAGCGTTCGGGGTGGAACAGATACGCAGTATTTT. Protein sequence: CSVRGGTDTQYF.

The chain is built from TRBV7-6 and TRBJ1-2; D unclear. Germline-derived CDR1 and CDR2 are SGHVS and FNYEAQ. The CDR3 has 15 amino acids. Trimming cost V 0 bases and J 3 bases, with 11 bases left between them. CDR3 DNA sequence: TGTGCCAGCAGCTTAGCCGTGGGTGGAGACTATGGCTACACCTTC. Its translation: CASSLAVGGDYGYTF.

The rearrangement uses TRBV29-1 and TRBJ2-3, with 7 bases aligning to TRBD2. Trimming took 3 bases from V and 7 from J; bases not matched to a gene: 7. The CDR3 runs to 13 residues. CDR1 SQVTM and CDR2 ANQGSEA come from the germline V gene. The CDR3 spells CSVEETSLNTQYF. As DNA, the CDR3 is TGCAGCGTTGAGGAGACTAGCCTCAATACGCAGTATTTT.

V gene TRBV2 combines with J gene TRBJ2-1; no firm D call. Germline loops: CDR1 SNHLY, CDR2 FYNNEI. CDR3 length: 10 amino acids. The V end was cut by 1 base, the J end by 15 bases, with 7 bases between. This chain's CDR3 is CASSEVIPFF. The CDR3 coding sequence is TGTGCCAGCAGTGAAGTTATTCCGTTCTTC.

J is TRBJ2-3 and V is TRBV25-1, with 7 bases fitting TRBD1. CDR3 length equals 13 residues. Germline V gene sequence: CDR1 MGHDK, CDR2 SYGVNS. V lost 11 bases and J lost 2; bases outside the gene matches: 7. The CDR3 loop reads CARRQGSTDTQYF. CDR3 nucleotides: TGTGCCCGACGACAGGGTTCCACAGATACGCAGTATTTT.

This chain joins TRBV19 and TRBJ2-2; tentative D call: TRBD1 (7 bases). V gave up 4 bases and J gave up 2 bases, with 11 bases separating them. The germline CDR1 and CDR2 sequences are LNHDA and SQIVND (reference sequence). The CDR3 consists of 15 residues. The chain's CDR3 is CASSSGTVNTGELFF. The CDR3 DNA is TGTGCCAGTAGTAGCGGGACAGTAAACACCGGGGAGCTGTTTTTT.

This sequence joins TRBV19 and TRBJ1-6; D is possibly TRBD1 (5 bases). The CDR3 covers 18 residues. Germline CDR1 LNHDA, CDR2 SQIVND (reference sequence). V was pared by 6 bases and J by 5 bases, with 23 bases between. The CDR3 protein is CASSRRIVQGVDNSPLHF. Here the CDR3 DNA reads TGTGCCAGTAGCCGAAGAATCGTGCAGGGTGTCGATAATTCACCCCTCCACTTT.

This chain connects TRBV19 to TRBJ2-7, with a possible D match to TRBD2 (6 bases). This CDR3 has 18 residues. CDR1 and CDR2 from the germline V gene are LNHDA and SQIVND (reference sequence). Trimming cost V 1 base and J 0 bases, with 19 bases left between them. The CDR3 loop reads CASSIGRQGGRDSYEQYF. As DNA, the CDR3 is TGTGCCAGTAGTATAGGGCGGCAGGGAGGACGAGACTCCTACGAGCAGTACTTC.

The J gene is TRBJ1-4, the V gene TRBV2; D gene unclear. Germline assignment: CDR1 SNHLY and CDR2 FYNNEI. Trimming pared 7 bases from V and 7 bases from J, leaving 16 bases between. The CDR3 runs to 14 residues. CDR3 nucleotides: TGTGCCAGCACCAGGCGGGGATATAGTGAAAAACTGTTTTTT. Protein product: CASTRRGYSEKLFF.

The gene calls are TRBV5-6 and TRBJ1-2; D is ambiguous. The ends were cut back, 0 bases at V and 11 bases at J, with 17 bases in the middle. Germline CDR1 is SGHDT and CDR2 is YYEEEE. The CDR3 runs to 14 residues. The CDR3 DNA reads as TGTGCCAGCAGCTTGGGCCGAATGGAGACTCGGTACACCTTC. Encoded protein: CASSLGRMETRYTF.

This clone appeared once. CDR3 sequence (DNA): TGCAGCGTTAACCCCGGGACAGGGGGCTTCAACGGGGAGCTGTTTTTT. The encoded protein is CSVNPGTGGFNGELFF. This chain joins TRBV29-1 and TRBJ2-2; 12 bases align to TRBD1. Germline CDR1 is SQVTM and CDR2 is ANQGSEA. With V trimmed by 5 bases and J by 7 bases, 11 bases remained unmatched. The CDR3 extends over 16 amino acids.

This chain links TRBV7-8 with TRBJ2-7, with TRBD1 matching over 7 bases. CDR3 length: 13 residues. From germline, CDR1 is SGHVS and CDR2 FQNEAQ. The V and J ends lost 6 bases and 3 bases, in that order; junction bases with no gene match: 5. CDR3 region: CASRPGQNYEQYF. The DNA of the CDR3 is TGTGCCAGCAGACCGGGACAGAACTACGAGCAGTACTTC.

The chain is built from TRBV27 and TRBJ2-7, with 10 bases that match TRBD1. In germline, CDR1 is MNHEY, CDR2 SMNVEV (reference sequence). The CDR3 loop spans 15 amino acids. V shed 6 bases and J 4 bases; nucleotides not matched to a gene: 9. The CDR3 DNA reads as TGTGCCAGCAGACCCGGGACAGGGGCAAGTTACGAGCAGTACTTC. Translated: CASRPGTGASYEQYF.

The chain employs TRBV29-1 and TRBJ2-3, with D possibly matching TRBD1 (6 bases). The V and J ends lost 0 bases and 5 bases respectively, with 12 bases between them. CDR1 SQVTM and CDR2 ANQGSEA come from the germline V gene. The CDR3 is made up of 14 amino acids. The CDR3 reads CSVEEGGVGDTQYF. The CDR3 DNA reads TGCAGCGTTGAAGAAGGGGGAGTGGGAGATACGCAGTATTTT.